The clone carrying this T cell receptor (beta chain) was found a few times. Using immunoSEQ multiplex PCR, the repertoire was profiled, and TCRdb retains in-frame clones only, with some absent. The table records fewer than 250,000 clones, roughly 84% of them present only once. There are 16 residues in the CDR3. Trimming pared 4 bases from V and 1 base from J, leaving 14 bases between. Germline V gene lookup returns CDR1 SGHDT and CDR2 YYEEEE. The data derive from a study of blood T cell repertoires in COVID-19. This rearrangement joins TRBV5-6 to TRBJ2-2; perhaps TRBD2 as D (6 bases). The sequenced sample consisted of peripheral blood. The sequence derives from a woman aged 45 to 65 with acute or convalescent COVID-19. The CDR3 nucleotides read TGTGCCAGCAGCCTATCCGGGACTCGGAACACCGGGGAGCTGTTTTTT. Translating gives CASSLSGTRNTGELFF.